This TCR beta chain was identified in a study of CD8+ T cells in alopecia areata. Study-wide points: Treatment with tofacitinib significantly lowered scalp clonality and reduced expanded CD8+ clones among the top 100.

With 4 bases clipped from V and 4 bases from J, the junction kept 7 bases outside the gene matches. Germline V gives CDR1 SGHNT, CDR2 YYREEE (reference sequence). The CDR3 spans 15 residues. This clone occurred a few times. The antigen is unknown. Indicated treatment: oral pan-JAK inhibitor, 5-10 mg twice daily. RNA extraction and reverse transcription yielded cDNA as sequencing template. The repertoire was sequenced with immunoSEQ multiplex PCR; TCRdb's copy has only in-frame clones and lacks some. The table lists 150,000 to 200,000 clones, roughly 60% of them singletons, with 1% in the top ten. V is TRBV5-4 and J is TRBJ2-2, with 7 bases that match TRBD1. The source was CD4+ T cells sorted from blood, collected at week 24, from a patient treated with tofacitinib. The origin of this receptor is a human donor with alopecia areata. This chain's CDR3 is CASSARQGITGELFF. In DNA form, the CDR3 reads TGTGCCAGCAGCGCCCGACAGGGAATCACCGGGGAGCTGTTTTTT.